The TCR beta chain described here comes from a study of cytomegalovirus exposure and HLA in healthy donors (dated by TCRdb to 2016 to 2017). As for the study more broadly: In an earlier analysis of under 750 of the donors, 276 Gb of sequence data and some 100 million unique TCR beta sequences from 180 million or so T cells were reported. Besides the first cohort of hundreds of subjects, a separate validation cohort made up of roughly 120 different subjects was used. The number of donors typed differed by locus, with roughly 629-640 for A, B, C, DRB1 and DQB1, around 500 for DQA1, about 610 for DPA1, and under 490 for DPB1. Among the roughly 410 genotyped donors, 81% belonged to the genetic ancestry cluster associated with self-reported Caucasian donors. An early release that covered approximately 600 HLA-typed donors contained 300 to 350 gigabases of sequencing data and some 87 million unique TCR sequences. All discovery cohort repertoires had been generated on a single sequencing platform. To predict cytomegalovirus infection status, the study brought together high-throughput TCR immunosequencing, statistical association of individual TCRs with disease status, and machine learning. The aim of the study was to test whether cataloging public T cell receptors could identify signatures of past pathogen exposure. An earlier analysis of 587 of the donors used high-throughput TCR beta sequencing to judge whether each TCR beta V gene segment behaved as functional or pseudogenic. A later analysis re-analyzed previously published TCR beta repertoires from 666 donors and added high-resolution HLA genotyping to study TCR occurrence patterns. Alongside the repertoire data, information on donor age, sex, ethnicity and CMV serostatus was compiled. HLA typing included class I and class II loci at four-digit resolution. Four to six DR-DQ haplotypes were handled as single units for association and clustering, since linkage in the cohort was strong. In the later analysis, no new phenotypic data were used to find candidate immune exposures; instead, reliance was placed on TCR beta sequences and their occurrence across donors. Across approximately 400 genotyped donors of the cohort, an average of about 240,000 unique TCR beta nucleotide sequences per donor were sequenced, and 15% to 20% of those sequences were non-productive. Genome-wide SNP genotypes for about three fifths of the roughly 670 donors were used in a later genetic analysis, which treated that subset as a discovery cohort. The T cell repertoires of around 670 subjects were profiled by immunosequencing and related to cytomegalovirus serostatus.

From the cysteine up to the phenylalanine, the CDR3 has a length of 16 residues. The DNA shown is the 48-base CDR3, in frame from base 1. CDR1 and CDR2 are drawn from the germline V gene: MGHRA, YSYEKL. Trimming leaves V shorter by 3 bases and J shorter by 2 bases, with the junction holding 9 bases beyond the gene matches. The cohort was made up of several hundred healthy bone marrow donors. Cohort members were all nominally healthy when sampled, although unrecorded immune exposures were likely present. Of the 700 or so cohort members, approximately 300 had positive CMV serostatus and roughly 330 had negative CMV serostatus, and CMV serostatus was not recorded for the donor. A peripheral blood sample was collected from each donor, and TCR beta sequencing was performed on peripheral blood mononuclear cells. The Qiagen DNeasy Blood Extraction Kit was used to extract genomic DNA from the blood cell samples.

A word on this clone: Its antigen is not yet known. Qualities for individual bases were not recorded, and no much larger clone is one base off.

The library relied on the immunoSEQ multiplex PCR assay. For the multiplex PCR, a mixture combining 60 forward primers for TCR Vbeta segments and 13 reverse primers for TCR Jbeta segments was used. Amplification of the CDR3 region of rearranged TCR beta genes was performed with a multiplex PCR assay on genomic DNA. The amplified TCR beta libraries were sequenced on the Illumina HiSeq System as 87-base-pair reads. For the original study's pipeline: A later analysis counted tens of millions of unique TCR beta chains across the 650 to 700 repertoires, and roughly 9.9 million of these chains were shared by at least two donors. Raw reads were error-corrected and collapsed into unique sequences with a nearest-neighbor algorithm that merged closely related sequences to remove PCR and sequencing errors. CDR3 sequences were aligned to IMGT reference sequences to assign V, D and J gene segments. For a sequence to be retained, a match of at least six nucleotides was required to both a V gene segment and a J gene segment. A rearrangement was called productive if the CDR3 had no stop codons and remained in frame with V and J, and every other rearrangement was called non-productive. Following IMGT convention, CDR3 was defined as the stretch from the second conserved V-encoded cysteine up to the conserved J-encoded phenylalanine. The earlier analysis of 500 to 600 of the donors excluded sequences that lacked an unambiguous match to a single V gene segment. An earlier analysis of some 610 of the donors called V segments functional above 56.7% productive rearrangements and segregating when the between-donor standard deviation exceeded 5%. A statistical classification framework was developed to diagnose cytomegalovirus status using the catalog of TCR beta chain sequences. In a later analysis, V and J genes were assigned by comparing TCR nucleotide sequences against IMGT/GENE-DB human TR gene sequences. Using the TCRdist pipeline, a later analysis assigned CDR3 sequences along with most-parsimonious VDJ recombination scenarios. In a later analysis, each TCR beta chain was defined by its CDR3 amino acid sequence together with its V-gene family, and reads without a unique V-gene family were excluded. As a way to deal with suspected cross-contamination and a sequencing artifact, a later analysis dropped more than 500 nucleotide sequences that were highly shared and had low generation probability. In a later analysis, a clonal expansion index for each public chain was calculated from normalized within-repertoire ranks of inferred template counts. In a later analysis, generation probabilities were computed with a VDJ recombination model fitted to out-of-frame rearrangements, and the resulting probabilities were checked against IGoR. A later analysis scored TCR-TCR, TCR-HLA and TCR-CMV co-occurrence with hypergeometric tests, applying a repertoire-size bias correction to TCR pairs. False discovery rates were estimated in a later analysis by permuting HLA or CMV assignments 20 times. In a later analysis, co-occurring TCRs were grouped with DBSCAN, and TCRdist sequence similarity was added when clustering was performed within HLA-allele-positive subsets. Repertoires with fewer than 30,000 or more than 120,000 public chains were left out of co-occurrence clustering, as were five repertoires with anomalous nucleotide sharing. What TCRdb holds here is the immuneACCESS table cut down to in-frame rearrangements. Part of the clones is not present; checked against another copy, under half of the missing clones reflect an unresolved V gene, and the others are unexplained. That table furnishes V, J and clone size, whereas the DNA furnished D and trimming. The sample contains approximately 100,000 clones, around 80% of them found a single time. In total, the top ten clones hold approximately 9.2% of the sample.

What the research found in general, with its limitations: A later analysis found that most CMV-associated TCR beta chains appeared HLA-restricted, with HLA associations seemingly driven largely by CMV exposure. The authors suggested that the approach could potentially be generalized to other disease states and immunological phenotypes. Because counts were too low, some 17 rarely observed V segments, including chromosome 9 orphons, were excluded from the earlier analysis of 587 of the donors. Only TCR beta chains were sequenced in this cohort, and the absence of alpha or paired-chain data limited detectable features. In an earlier analysis of about 550 of the donors, most TCR beta V segments were observed in productive rearrangements about 87% or about 30% of the time, broadly matching IMGT annotations. A further reported finding was that TCR beta sequences accurately predicted the HLA-A and HLA-B alleles for most subjects in the first cohort. Sequencing depth was assumed to be roughly uniform across donors in the presence/absence analyses, though that assumption may not hold. Assigning TCR associations to individual alleles was difficult when HLA alleles, especially DR and DQ, strongly co-occurred. A later analysis found that TCR association rates varied across HLA loci, with DRB1 alleles showing the most associated TCRs and HLA-C alleles the fewest. In the study, 150 to 200 TCR beta chains were listed as associated with cytomegalovirus. Three of the identified cytomegalovirus-associated TCR beta chains were confirmed in vitro to be specific for cytomegalovirus antigens. For the cohort, immune exposure information was limited to CMV serostatus. Most TCR sequences were observed very rarely across donors, whereas some public TCRs were present in many individuals. A group of highly shared sequence variants was considered likely to be a technical artifact of the sequencing pipeline. In a later genetic analysis, fewer N-insertions in productive TCRs were reported among donors in an Asian-associated ancestry cluster than the roughly 640-donor mean. Several of the top co-occurrence clusters appeared to be linked to parvovirus B19, influenza, CMV and Epstein-Barr virus, according to a later analysis. Specific HLA alleles were associated with 16,951 TCR beta sequences at a false discovery rate of 0.05 in a later analysis. A later genetic analysis associated a missense DCLRE1C variant with V-gene and J-gene trimming of TCR beta chains, and an independent cohort replicated the association. A later analysis found that HLA-associated TCR beta chains were more clonally expanded and had lower generation probabilities than equally common non-associated chains. Because the 87-base-pair reads could not distinguish some IMGT-functional V segments, including TRBV6-2 and TRBV6-3, those segments were excluded. Correlated functional status among segregating V segments might reflect linkage disequilibrium, but an unknown experimental factor could not be ruled out. Because HLA typing was unavailable for some donors at each locus, only the typed subset was used in association tests. Cytomegalovirus status was reported to be diagnosed by the classifier with high specificity and sensitivity in both the original and validation cohorts.

The source of this sequence is a human donor in good health. The sequencing input was PBMCs. The sequence is built from TRBV4-1 and TRBJ2-5; TRBD2 aligns with 7 central bases. The sequence in DNA is TGCGCCAGCAGCCACCCCCGGGGAGGGCCTCAAGAGACCCAGTACTTC. Translated, this is CASSHPRGGPQETQYF.